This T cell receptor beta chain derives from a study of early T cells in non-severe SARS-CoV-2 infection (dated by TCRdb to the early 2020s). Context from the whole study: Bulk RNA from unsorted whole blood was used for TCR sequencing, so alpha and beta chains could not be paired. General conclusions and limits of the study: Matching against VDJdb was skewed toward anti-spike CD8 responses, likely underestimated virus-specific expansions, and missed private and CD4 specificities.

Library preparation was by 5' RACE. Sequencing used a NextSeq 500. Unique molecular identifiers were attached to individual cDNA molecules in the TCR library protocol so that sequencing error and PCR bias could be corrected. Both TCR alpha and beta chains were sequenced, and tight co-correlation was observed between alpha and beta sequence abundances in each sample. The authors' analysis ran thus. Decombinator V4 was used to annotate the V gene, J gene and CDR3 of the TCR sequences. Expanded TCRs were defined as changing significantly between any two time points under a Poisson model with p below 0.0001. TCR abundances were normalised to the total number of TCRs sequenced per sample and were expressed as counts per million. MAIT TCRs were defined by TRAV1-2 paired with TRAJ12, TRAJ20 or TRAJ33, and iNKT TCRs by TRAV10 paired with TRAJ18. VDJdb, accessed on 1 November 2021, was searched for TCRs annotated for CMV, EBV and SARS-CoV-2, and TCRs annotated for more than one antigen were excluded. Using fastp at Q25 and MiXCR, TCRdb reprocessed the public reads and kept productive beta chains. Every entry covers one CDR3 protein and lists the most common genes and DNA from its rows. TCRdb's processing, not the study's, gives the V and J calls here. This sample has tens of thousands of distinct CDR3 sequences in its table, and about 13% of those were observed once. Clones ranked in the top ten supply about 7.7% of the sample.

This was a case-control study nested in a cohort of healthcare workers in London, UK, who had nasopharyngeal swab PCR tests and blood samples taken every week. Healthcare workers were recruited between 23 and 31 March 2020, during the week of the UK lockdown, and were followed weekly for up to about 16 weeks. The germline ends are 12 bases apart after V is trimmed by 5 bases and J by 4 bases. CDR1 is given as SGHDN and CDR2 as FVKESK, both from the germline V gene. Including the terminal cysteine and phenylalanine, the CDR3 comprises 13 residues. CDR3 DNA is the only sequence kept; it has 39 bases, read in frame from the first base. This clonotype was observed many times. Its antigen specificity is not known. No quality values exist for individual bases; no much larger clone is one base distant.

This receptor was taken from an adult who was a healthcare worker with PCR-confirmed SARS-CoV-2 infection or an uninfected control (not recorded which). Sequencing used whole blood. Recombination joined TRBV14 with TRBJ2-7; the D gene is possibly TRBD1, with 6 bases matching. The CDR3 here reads CASSWDKLYEQYF. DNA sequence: TGTGCCAGCAGCTGGGACAAATTATACGAGCAGTACTTC. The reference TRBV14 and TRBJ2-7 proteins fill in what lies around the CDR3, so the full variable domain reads EAGVTQFPSHSVIEKGQTVTLRCDPISGHDNLYWYRRVMGKEIKFLLHFVKESKQDESGMPNNRFLAERTGGTYSTLKVQPAELEDSGVYFCASSWDKLYEQYFGPGTRLTVT.